The rows below give T cell receptor beta chains drawn from one sample of a study of CD8 T cells in Susac syndrome. TCRdb itself ran the immunoSEQ multiplex PCR reads through MiXCR, one entry per CDR3 protein. The sample lists 250,000 to 300,000 distinct CDR3 sequences, approximately 85% occurring once. Material for sequencing was CD8+ T cells from PBMCs. All receptors derive from a human donor with multiple sclerosis. The CDR3 runs from the conserved cysteine through the conserved F or W. D genes are given only for firm matches. A row's size may be missing; if present it is once, few, many or a size class.

j_call: TRBJ2-7
clone_size: once
d_call: .
v_call: TRBV9
cdr3_nt: TGTGCCAGCAGCCCGGGACCCTCCCCGTCCTACGAGCAGTACTTC
cdr3_aa: CASSPGPSPSYEQYF

j_call: TRBJ2-7
clone_size: .
d_call: TRBD1
v_call: TRBV28
cdr3_nt: TGTGCCAGCAGAGGGACAGTTCTGGGGAATGCCTACGAGCAGTACTTC
cdr3_aa: CASRGTVLGNAYEQYF

j_call: TRBJ2-2
clone_size: .
d_call: .
v_call: TRBV4-3
cdr3_nt: TGCGCCAGCAGCAAAGTCCGGGGGACCGGGGAGCTGTTTTTT
cdr3_aa: CASSKVRGTGELFF

j_call: TRBJ1-2
clone_size: few
d_call: .
v_call: TRBV27
cdr3_nt: TGTGCCAGCAGTTTCGGCAGGGGCTATGGCTACACCTTC
cdr3_aa: CASSFGRGYGYTF

j_call: TRBJ2-7
clone_size: .
d_call: TRBD1
v_call: TRBV27
cdr3_nt: TGTGCCAGCAGTTTCCGGCCGGGACAGAAGACCTACGAGCAGTACTTC
cdr3_aa: CASSFRPGQKTYEQYF

j_call: TRBJ1-1
clone_size: .
d_call: .
v_call: TRBV28
cdr3_nt: TGTGCCAGCAGTTTAAAGGTGGGACTAGGGGGAGATACTGAAGCTTTCTTT
cdr3_aa: CASSLKVGLGGDTEAFF

j_call: TRBJ2-1
clone_size: .
d_call: .
v_call: TRBV12-3/TRBV12-4
cdr3_nt: TGTGCCAGCAGTCCACAGGAGCCCTACAATGAGCAGTTCTTC
cdr3_aa: CASSPQEPYNEQFF

j_call: TRBJ1-2
clone_size: few
d_call: .
v_call: TRBV6-1
cdr3_nt: TGTGCCAGCTGGGGAGCACAGCCAGGAGATTATGGCTACACCTTC
cdr3_aa: CASWGAQPGDYGYTF

j_call: TRBJ1-1
clone_size: once
d_call: .
v_call: TRBV4-3
cdr3_nt: TGCGCCAGCAAGTACGCAACGGAAGGCGGAGGAGCTTTCTTT
cdr3_aa: CASKYATEGGGAFF

j_call: TRBJ2-1
clone_size: .
d_call: TRBD2
v_call: TRBV12-3/TRBV12-4
cdr3_nt: TGTGCCAGCATCGCTAAGGGTGAGACTAGCGCTTGGGACGGGCAGTTCTTC
cdr3_aa: CASIAKGETSAWDGQFF

j_call: TRBJ1-1
clone_size: .
d_call: TRBD1
v_call: TRBV13
cdr3_nt: TGTGCCAGCAGCTTATTGACAGGGAAAACTGAAGCTTTCTTT
cdr3_aa: CASSLLTGKTEAFF

j_call: TRBJ2-2
clone_size: .
d_call: .
v_call: TRBV21-1
cdr3_nt: TGTGCCAGCAGCAAAGGTGGCTCAACTCCAGGGAACACCGGGGAGCTGTTTTTT
cdr3_aa: CASSKGGSTPGNTGELFF

j_call: TRBJ1-1
clone_size: .
d_call: TRBD1
v_call: TRBV28
cdr3_nt: TGTGCCAGCGGGGGACAGTCTTTGAACACTGAAGCTTTCTTT
cdr3_aa: CASGGQSLNTEAFF

j_call: TRBJ2-3
clone_size: .
d_call: .
v_call: TRBV7-9
cdr3_nt: TGTGCCAGCAGCCCGACTTGGGCAGATACGCAGTATTTT
cdr3_aa: CASSPTWADTQYF

j_call: TRBJ2-2
clone_size: once
d_call: .
v_call: TRBV24-1
cdr3_nt: TGTGCCACCAGTGATTTGACATTCGGAGGCACCGGGGAGCTGTTTTTT
cdr3_aa: CATSDLTFGGTGELFF

j_call: TRBJ2-1
clone_size: .
d_call: TRBD2
v_call: TRBV19
cdr3_nt: TGTGCCAGTAGTATCGGTGGCGGGGGAATCCCCCCAAAGGAGCAGTTCTTC
cdr3_aa: CASSIGGGGIPPKEQFF

j_call: TRBJ2-1
clone_size: .
d_call: TRBD2
v_call: TRBV27
cdr3_nt: TGTGCCAGCAGTGACTTCGAGGGAGGGCCCCACAATGAGCAGTTCTTC
cdr3_aa: CASSDFEGGPHNEQFF

j_call: TRBJ1-2
clone_size: .
d_call: TRBD1
v_call: TRBV7-9
cdr3_nt: TGTGCCAGCAGCGGACGGACAGGGGGGATCTATGGCTACACCTTC
cdr3_aa: CASSGRTGGIYGYTF

j_call: TRBJ2-3
clone_size: .
d_call: TRBD2
v_call: TRBV20-1
cdr3_nt: TGCAGTGCTAGAGATCTCGGGCTAGCGGCTAGCACAGATACGCAGTATTTT
cdr3_aa: CSARDLGLAASTDTQYF

j_call: TRBJ2-7
clone_size: .
d_call: .
v_call: TRBV2
cdr3_nt: TGTGCCAGCAGTGAAGCGCTTTTGGGGATAGACGAGCAGTACTTC
cdr3_aa: CASSEALLGIDEQYF

j_call: TRBJ1-1
clone_size: .
d_call: .
v_call: TRBV7-8
cdr3_nt: TGTGCCAGCAGCTTAGCCCAAAGCGGGAACACTGAAGCTTTCTTT
cdr3_aa: CASSLAQSGNTEAFF

j_call: TRBJ2-1
clone_size: .
d_call: .
v_call: TRBV18
cdr3_nt: TGTGCCAGCTCACCCCGGGGACGGGGCTTGGGGTACAATGAGCAGTTCTTC
cdr3_aa: CASSPRGRGLGYNEQFF

j_call: TRBJ2-5
clone_size: once
d_call: TRBD1
v_call: TRBV29-1
cdr3_nt: TGCAGCGTTCGTACAAGGACAGGGTTTGTCCAAGAGACCCAGTACTTC
cdr3_aa: CSVRTRTGFVQETQYF

j_call: TRBJ2-7
clone_size: once
d_call: .
v_call: TRBV11-3
cdr3_nt: TGTGCCAGCAGCAAGGACAGCGGTGTCTTCTACGAGCAGTACTTC
cdr3_aa: CASSKDSGVFYEQYF

j_call: TRBJ2-2
clone_size: .
d_call: .
v_call: TRBV7-8
cdr3_nt: TGTGCCAGCAGCTTAGTTGACGGTAACACCGGGGAGCTGTTTTTT
cdr3_aa: CASSLVDGNTGELFF

j_call: TRBJ2-7
clone_size: few
d_call: TRBD1
v_call: TRBV27
cdr3_nt: TGTGCCAGCAGTTTGTCAGAGACAGGGGCGACCGAGCAGTACTTC
cdr3_aa: CASSLSETGATEQYF

j_call: TRBJ2-7
clone_size: .
d_call: TRBD2
v_call: TRBV19
cdr3_nt: TGTGCCAGTAGTCCGTTGAGCGGGACCACCTACGAGCAGTACTTC
cdr3_aa: CASSPLSGTTYEQYF

j_call: TRBJ2-3
clone_size: few
d_call: .
v_call: TRBV5-1
cdr3_nt: TGCGCCAGCAGTATGGACCGTAGCACAGATACGCAGTATTTT
cdr3_aa: CASSMDRSTDTQYF

j_call: TRBJ2-1
clone_size: .
d_call: TRBD2
v_call: TRBV15
cdr3_nt: TGTGCCACCAGCAGTTCTCAGGCGACTAGCGGGCTTAATGAGCAGTTCTTC
cdr3_aa: CATSSSQATSGLNEQFF

j_call: TRBJ1-1
clone_size: .
d_call: .
v_call: TRBV12-3/TRBV12-4
cdr3_nt: TGTGCCAGCAGTGCCCTTAGGACACTCGTGGGGGACACTGAAGCTTTCTTT
cdr3_aa: CASSALRTLVGDTEAFF

j_call: TRBJ2-7
clone_size: .
d_call: .
v_call: TRBV28
cdr3_nt: TGTGCCAGCAGTTTATCGGTTCGGAGTAGCTCCTACGAGCAGTACTTC
cdr3_aa: CASSLSVRSSSYEQYF

j_call: TRBJ1-2
clone_size: .
d_call: .
v_call: TRBV27
cdr3_nt: TGTGCCAGCAGTTTTCGTGGTGGCACAGTCTATGGCTACACCTTC
cdr3_aa: CASSFRGGTVYGYTF

j_call: TRBJ2-7
clone_size: .
d_call: .
v_call: TRBV13
cdr3_nt: TGTGCCAGCAGCCCTCCAAACCGGGATTCCTACGAGCAGTACTTC
cdr3_aa: CASSPPNRDSYEQYF

j_call: TRBJ2-1
clone_size: once
d_call: TRBD2
v_call: TRBV27
cdr3_nt: TGTGCCAGCAGCTTAACTAGCGCTGAGCAGTTCTTC
cdr3_aa: CASSLTSAEQFF

j_call: TRBJ2-7
clone_size: once
d_call: TRBD1
v_call: TRBV23-1
cdr3_nt: TGCGCCAGCAGTCAAGGTTCCGGGACAGGGGTACACGAGCAGTACTTC
cdr3_aa: CASSQGSGTGVHEQYF

j_call: TRBJ1-4
clone_size: .
d_call: TRBD1
v_call: TRBV9
cdr3_nt: TGTGCCAGCAGCGTAGGTATTGTGACAGGGGGCCCCGGAGAAAAACTGTTTTTT
cdr3_aa: CASSVGIVTGGPGEKLFF

j_call: TRBJ1-2
clone_size: .
d_call: .
v_call: TRBV6-2/TRBV6-3
cdr3_nt: TGTGCCAGCGATCCGCCAGGGCATCAAGGCTACACCTTC
cdr3_aa: CASDPPGHQGYTF

j_call: TRBJ2-1
clone_size: .
d_call: .
v_call: TRBV13
cdr3_nt: TGTGCCAGCAGCTCCCCGAGCGCGGGGTCCTACAATGAGCAGTTCTTC
cdr3_aa: CASSSPSAGSYNEQFF

j_call: TRBJ2-1
clone_size: .
d_call: .
v_call: TRBV12-3/TRBV12-4
cdr3_nt: TGTGCCAGCAGTTCCTATATGCGGGAGCAGTTCTTC
cdr3_aa: CASSSYMREQFF

j_call: TRBJ2-1
clone_size: .
d_call: .
v_call: TRBV6-5
cdr3_nt: TGTGCCAGCAGTTACGATCTCCGGAACAATGAGCAGTTCTTC
cdr3_aa: CASSYDLRNNEQFF

j_call: TRBJ1-2
clone_size: .
d_call: .
v_call: TRBV6-2/TRBV6-3
cdr3_nt: TGTGCCAGCAGTTACTGGGCACTTAACTGGGACTATGGCTACACCTTC
cdr3_aa: CASSYWALNWDYGYTF

j_call: TRBJ2-7
clone_size: .
d_call: TRBD1
v_call: TRBV4-3
cdr3_nt: TGCGCCAGCAGCCCGCACGGACAGGGGCGACCCTACGAGCAGTACTTC
cdr3_aa: CASSPHGQGRPYEQYF

j_call: TRBJ2-1
clone_size: .
d_call: .
v_call: TRBV12-3/TRBV12-4
cdr3_nt: TGTGCCAGCAGCCCGCCCCACGTCAGCTCCTACAATGAGCAGTTCTTC
cdr3_aa: CASSPPHVSSYNEQFF

j_call: TRBJ2-5
clone_size: .
d_call: .
v_call: TRBV24-1
cdr3_nt: TGTGCCACCGCCACCCGCGGGGAGACCCAGTACTTC
cdr3_aa: CATATRGETQYF

j_call: TRBJ1-1
clone_size: .
d_call: .
v_call: TRBV27
cdr3_nt: TGTGCCAGCGGGACGGGGCAGGGGTTGAACACTGAAGCTTTCTTT
cdr3_aa: CASGTGQGLNTEAFF

j_call: TRBJ2-1
clone_size: once
d_call: .
v_call: TRBV9
cdr3_nt: TGTGCCAGCAGCGTAGCCCTTAGCCCTGAGCAGTTCTTC
cdr3_aa: CASSVALSPEQFF

j_call: TRBJ1-1
clone_size: few
d_call: .
v_call: TRBV7-3
cdr3_nt: TGTGCCAGCAGCGCCCAACAGGGAATGAACACTGAAGCTTTCTTT
cdr3_aa: CASSAQQGMNTEAFF

j_call: TRBJ2-7
clone_size: .
d_call: .
v_call: TRBV11-2
cdr3_nt: TGTGCCAGCAGCCCCCTGACAGGCTCCTACGAGCAGTACTTC
cdr3_aa: CASSPLTGSYEQYF

j_call: TRBJ1-4
clone_size: .
d_call: .
v_call: TRBV2
cdr3_nt: TGTGCCAGCAATCCAGCTTGGGTGGAAAAACTGTTTTTT
cdr3_aa: CASNPAWVEKLFF

j_call: TRBJ2-2
clone_size: .
d_call: .
v_call: TRBV4-2
cdr3_nt: TGTGCCAGCAGCAGAGGTCCCTGGCGGGGCCAGAACACCGGGGAGCTGTTTTTT
cdr3_aa: CASSRGPWRGQNTGELFF

j_call: TRBJ2-1
clone_size: .
d_call: TRBD2
v_call: TRBV20-1
cdr3_nt: TGCAGTGCTAGCATTCCGGGACTAGCGACATACAATGAGCAGTTCTTC
cdr3_aa: CSASIPGLATYNEQFF

j_call: TRBJ2-6
clone_size: .
d_call: .
v_call: TRBV24-1
cdr3_nt: TGTGCCACCAGTGATTTAGCCCCCGTTTATAGGGCCAACGTCCTGACTTTC
cdr3_aa: CATSDLAPVYRANVLTF

j_call: TRBJ1-5
clone_size: .
d_call: TRBD1
v_call: TRBV6-1
cdr3_nt: TGTGCCAGCAGTGGGACAGGGCGCCAGCCCCAGCATTTT
cdr3_aa: CASSGTGRQPQHF

j_call: TRBJ2-5
clone_size: .
d_call: .
v_call: TRBV9
cdr3_nt: TGTGCCAGCAGCGTAGGTGGCGGGGCCCAAGAGACCCAGTACTTC
cdr3_aa: CASSVGGGAQETQYF

j_call: TRBJ2-1
clone_size: .
d_call: .
v_call: TRBV28
cdr3_nt: TGTGCCAGCAGTTGGGGGACTGGCTACAATGAGCAGTTCTTC
cdr3_aa: CASSWGTGYNEQFF

j_call: TRBJ2-7
clone_size: .
d_call: .
v_call: TRBV27
cdr3_nt: TGTGCCAGCAGGGACAGCTCCTACGGGCAGTACTTC
cdr3_aa: CASRDSSYGQYF

j_call: TRBJ1-2
clone_size: .
d_call: .
v_call: TRBV4-1
cdr3_nt: TGCGCCAGCAGCCAAAGTGGCTCTAACTATGGCTACACCTTC
cdr3_aa: CASSQSGSNYGYTF

j_call: TRBJ2-7
clone_size: .
d_call: .
v_call: TRBV5-1
cdr3_nt: TGCGCCAGCAGCGGTACTGGGGTCCCCTACGAGCAGTACTTC
cdr3_aa: CASSGTGVPYEQYF

j_call: TRBJ2-5
clone_size: once
d_call: TRBD2
v_call: TRBV18
cdr3_nt: TGTGCCAGCTCACCGGAGGCGGGGGGGATCCAAGAGACCCAGTACTTC
cdr3_aa: CASSPEAGGIQETQYF

j_call: TRBJ2-3
clone_size: .
d_call: .
v_call: TRBV7-8
cdr3_nt: TGTGCCAGCAGCTCAGGGGTCTACTACACAGATACGCAGTATTTT
cdr3_aa: CASSSGVYYTDTQYF